The text below deals with one T cell receptor beta chain. This record belongs to a study of blood T cell repertoires in COVID-19. Background on the study: The cDNA or gDNA used as material had been derived from T cells, B-cell-depleted T cells, or PBMCs.

Study processing details: It was from reference gene primer amplification that nucleated cell counts were estimated. TCRdb keeps only in-frame clones here, not all; method: immunoSEQ multiplex PCR. V and J calls and clone size are given by that table; D and trimming were obtained from the DNA. This sample has some 220,000 clones, with less than 90% found just once. Per the germline V gene, CDR1 is LGHNA and CDR2 is YNFKEQ. The CDR3 spans 14 residues. After removal of 0 bases from V and 8 bases from J, the junction contained 4 bases not matched to a gene. Cohort placement rested on clinical history that participants reported themselves. The study counted Cohort 3 donors as recovered given two negative PCRs, clearance, or symptom resolution.

The sequence came from a woman in her twenties or thirties who had recovered from COVID-19. What was sequenced was PBMCs or T cells enriched from blood (not recorded which). This chain links TRBV4-2 with TRBJ1-2, with 9 bases identical to TRBD1. CDR3 sequence (DNA): TGTGCCAGCAGCCAAGAGGGACAGGGAGGCGGCTACACCTTC. This gives the protein CASSQEGQGGGYTF.